The rows below give T cell receptor beta chains drawn from one sample of a study of blood T cell repertoires in COVID-19. TCRdb keeps only in-frame clones here, not all; method: immunoSEQ multiplex PCR. The sample carries about 95,000 clones, around 81% recorded once. The sequenced material came from peripheral blood. The receptor set was obtained from an elderly man with COVID-19, enrolled during active disease. The CDR3 runs from the conserved cysteine through the conserved F or W. D genes are given only for firm matches. Not all rows give a size; the values are once, few, many and, for expanded clones, a class.

size: -; V: TRBV6-4; D: TRBD1; J: TRBJ2-5; CDR3: CASQAGSRQGYQETQYF; DNA: TGTGCCAGCCAGGCCGGCTCTAGACAGGGCTACCAAGAGACCCAGTACTTC
size: -; V: TRBV28; D: -; J: TRBJ1-1; CDR3: CASSLVQGGTEAFF; DNA: TGTGCCAGCAGTTTAGTCCAGGGTGGGACTGAAGCTTTCTTT
size: -; V: TRBV30; D: TRBD2; J: TRBJ2-1; CDR3: CAWSELAGGNEQFF; DNA: TGTGCCTGGAGTGAACTAGCGGGAGGGAATGAGCAGTTCTTC
size: -; V: TRBV11-2; D: -; J: TRBJ2-5; CDR3: CASSLVWQGETQYF; DNA: TGTGCCAGCAGCTTAGTGTGGCAGGGTGAGACCCAGTACTTC
size: few; V: TRBV5-1; D: -; J: TRBJ1-2; CDR3: CASSFSDYGYTF; DNA: TGCGCCAGCAGCTTCTCAGACTATGGCTACACCTTC
size: once; V: TRBV7-8; D: -; J: TRBJ1-6; CDR3: CASSFSSGPPLHF; DNA: TGTGCCAGCAGCTTTTCGTCAGGGCCACCCCTCCACTTT
size: once; V: TRBV3-1/TRBV3-2; D: -; J: TRBJ1-5; CDR3: CASSQVGAGQPQHF; DNA: TGTGCCAGCAGCCAAGTGGGGGCGGGTCAGCCCCAGCATTTT
size: -; V: TRBV28; D: -; J: TRBJ2-1; CDR3: CASSLASVYNEQFF; DNA: TGTGCCAGCAGTTTAGCCAGCGTCTACAATGAGCAGTTCTTC
size: -; V: TRBV5-1; D: -; J: TRBJ2-7; CDR3: CASSLSTSTKSEQYF; DNA: TGCGCCAGCAGCTTGAGCACCTCAACTAAGTCCGAGCAGTACTTC
size: -; V: TRBV6-5; D: TRBD1; J: TRBJ2-7; CDR3: CASSMGQTYYEQYF; DNA: TGTGCCAGCAGCATGGGACAGACCTACTACGAGCAGTACTTC
size: -; V: TRBV6-6; D: TRBD1; J: TRBJ2-5; CDR3: CASRRDRGQETQYF; DNA: TGTGCCAGCAGGCGGGACAGGGGCCAAGAGACCCAGTACTTC
size: -; V: TRBV9; D: TRBD1; J: TRBJ1-3; CDR3: CASSPGTAGNTIYF; DNA: TGTGCCAGCAGCCCCGGGACAGCTGGAAACACCATATATTTT
size: -; V: TRBV9; D: TRBD1; J: TRBJ2-1; CDR3: CASSTPGTGRDEQFF; DNA: TGTGCCAGCAGCACCCCCGGGACAGGGAGGGATGAGCAGTTCTTC
size: -; V: TRBV5-6; D: -; J: TRBJ1-2; CDR3: CASSPGQRAGYGYTF; DNA: TGTGCCAGCAGCCCCGGGCAGCGGGCTGGCTATGGCTACACCTTC
size: -; V: TRBV9; D: TRBD1; J: TRBJ1-3; CDR3: CASSGGSGNTIYF; DNA: TGTGCCAGCTCAGGGGGTTCTGGAAACACCATATATTTT
size: -; V: TRBV12-5; D: TRBD1; J: TRBJ1-4; CDR3: CASGPEPRTGVFDNEKLFF; DNA: TGTGCTAGTGGACCAGAACCGAGGACAGGGGTCTTCGATAATGAAAAACTGTTTTTT
size: -; V: TRBV7-3; D: TRBD1; J: TRBJ1-6; CDR3: CASSPYRGYNSPLHF; DNA: TGTGCCAGCAGCCCATACAGGGGCTATAATTCACCCCTCCACTTT
size: -; V: TRBV3-1/TRBV3-2; D: TRBD1; J: TRBJ1-6; CDR3: CASSPDRGNSPLHF; DNA: TGTGCCAGCAGCCCGGACAGGGGCAATTCACCCCTCCACTTT
size: few; V: TRBV3-1/TRBV3-2; D: TRBD1; J: TRBJ1-2; CDR3: CASSQEWDRSSLTYGYTF; DNA: TGTGCCAGCAGCCAAGAATGGGACAGGTCGTCCTTGACCTATGGCTACACCTTC
size: -; V: TRBV11-2; D: TRBD1; J: TRBJ2-7; CDR3: CASSLVGDRAYEQYF; DNA: TGTGCCAGCAGCTTAGTAGGGGACAGGGCCTACGAGCAGTACTTC
size: -; V: TRBV11-2; D: TRBD2; J: TRBJ2-1; CDR3: CASSQLAGVGNEQFF; DNA: TGTGCCAGCAGCCAACTAGCGGGAGTTGGTAATGAGCAGTTCTTC
size: -; V: TRBV14; D: -; J: TRBJ2-7; CDR3: CASSQVTGRYEQYF; DNA: TGTGCCAGCAGCCAAGTCACAGGGCGGTACGAGCAGTACTTC
size: -; V: TRBV28; D: TRBD2; J: TRBJ2-3; CDR3: CASSLGASGSEADTQYF; DNA: TGTGCCAGCAGTTTAGGGGCTAGCGGGAGTGAGGCAGATACGCAGTATTTT
size: -; V: TRBV19; D: TRBD2; J: TRBJ2-5; CDR3: CASYGSGSGEETQYF; DNA: TGTGCCAGTTATGGTAGCGGGAGTGGAGAGGAGACCCAGTACTTC
size: -; V: TRBV15; D: TRBD1; J: TRBJ2-7; CDR3: CATSRELTGTGKDEQYF; DNA: TGTGCCACCAGCAGGGAGCTAACCGGGACAGGGAAAGACGAGCAGTACTTC
size: -; V: TRBV19; D: -; J: TRBJ2-5; CDR3: CASTPGVQETQYF; DNA: TGTGCCAGTACCCCGGGGGTACAAGAGACCCAGTACTTC
size: -; V: TRBV5-1; D: -; J: TRBJ2-5; CDR3: CASSPAGETQYF; DNA: TGCGCCAGCAGCCCCGCGGGAGAGACCCAGTACTTC
size: few; V: TRBV19; D: TRBD1; J: TRBJ2-7; CDR3: CASSTRTGAYEQYF; DNA: TGTGCCAGTAGTACCCGGACAGGGGCCTACGAGCAGTACTTC
size: once; V: TRBV28; D: -; J: TRBJ1-5; CDR3: CASSSMGGGNQPQHF; DNA: TGTGCCAGCAGTTCAATGGGGGGGGGTAATCAGCCCCAGCATTTT
size: -; V: TRBV14; D: TRBD2; J: TRBJ2-4; CDR3: CASSQDERFGRGLGKNIQYF; DNA: TGTGCCAGCAGCCAAGATGAAAGGTTTGGGAGGGGCCTTGGCAAAAACATTCAGTACTTC
size: -; V: TRBV27; D: -; J: TRBJ2-1; CDR3: CASSGRGGEQFF; DNA: TGTGCCAGCAGCGGCAGAGGGGGTGAGCAGTTCTTC
size: once; V: TRBV5-1; D: -; J: TRBJ2-2; CDR3: CASSLSVTGELFF; DNA: TGCGCCAGCAGCTTATCGGTCACCGGGGAGCTGTTTTTT